This T cell receptor (beta chain) was sequenced during a study of blood T cell repertoires in COVID-19. Authors' data handling: Reference gene primer amplification gave estimated nucleated cell counts. Assay: immunoSEQ multiplex PCR; the TCRdb copy retains only in-frame clones and omits some. V, J and clone size derive from that table, while D and trimming were established from the DNA sequence. The table records some 340,000 clones, 90% of them present only once. Participants were aged about 18 to 90 years, lived in about 26 US areas, and enrolled virtually. Trimming pared 4 bases from V and 6 bases from J, leaving 16 bases between. The CDR3 is 15 amino acids. The germline gives CDR1 LGHDT, CDR2 YNNKEL (reference sequence).

The sample taken for sequencing was PBMCs or T cells enriched from blood (not recorded which). The receptor comes from a woman aged 25 to 39 who had been exposed to COVID-19. This chain links TRBV3-1 (or the pseudogene TRBV3-2) with TRBJ1-5, with a weak D call TRBD1 (6 bases). CDR3 bases: TGTGCCAGCAGCCCCTGGGGGGGCCGGAGTCAGCCCCAGCATTTT. Residues: CASSPWGGRSQPQHF.